The text below deals with one T cell receptor beta chain. The intended depth for sequencing was 1 in 200,000 to 1 in 1 million T cells. The assay was immunoSEQ multiplex PCR, and TCRdb's table has in-frame clones only and misses some. Among 150,000 or so clones listed, about four fifths were seen once. There are 17 residues in the CDR3. V shed 4 bases and J 6 bases; nucleotides not matched to a gene: 13. Germline V gives CDR1 MNHEY, CDR2 SMNVEV (reference sequence). Cryopreserved PBMCs supplied roughly 2 micrograms of genomic DNA for TCR beta libraries. This record belongs to a study of cytotoxic CD8 clonotypes in ibrutinib-treated CLL. The overall study: Across the patients, roughly 10 were relapsed/refractory, roughly 16 treatment-naive and 17 to 18 IGHV unmutated.

The chain couples TRBV27 to TRBJ2-1; 9 bases fit TRBD2. The source is a human donor with chronic lymphocytic leukemia. Sequences were derived from PBMCs, sampled after 24 months of ibrutinib treatment. The CDR3: CASSSLVTSGSSNEQFF. DNA of the CDR3: TGTGCCAGCAGTTCCCTAGTCACTAGCGGGTCTAGCAATGAGCAGTTCTTC.